This T cell receptor beta chain emerged from a study of response to subunit inactivated influenza vaccine. Study findings and constraints: New T cells are recruited in small numbers by each seasonal influenza vaccination, according to the authors' suggestion.

The CDR3 has 15 residues. V was trimmed by 6 bases and J by 7 bases, leaving 16 bases between them. Per germline, CDR1 SNHLY and CDR2 FYNNEI. This clonotype has a handful of counts. Its target is unknown. MiXCR, run by TCRdb on the RT-PCR reads, gives a single entry per CDR3 protein. The sample has approximately 530,000 distinct CDR3 sequences; 7.6% are singletons. The clonotype originates from a man between 50 and 75 years old who received an inactivated influenza vaccine. This chain connects TRBV2 to TRBJ1-6; a possible D gene is TRBD1 (6 bases). Sequences were derived from PBMCs from blood, sampled about 24 months after vaccination. The CDR3 DNA sequence: TGTGCCAGCAGAGCAACAGGGTATGGGAATTCACCCCTCCACTTT. Protein sequence: CASRATGYGNSPLHF.